Presented here are 15 T cell receptor beta chains from one specimen sequenced in a study of T cell changes during pregnancy in multiple sclerosis. The repertoire was sequenced with immunoSEQ multiplex PCR; TCRdb's copy has only in-frame clones and lacks some. Found here are 65,000 to 70,000 clones, over 80% of them singletons; the top ten hold roughly 1.9%. The starting material was peripheral blood, obtained in the third trimester of pregnancy. These receptor sequences come from a female donor in good health, enrolled as a control in a pregnancy study.

This clone was recorded only once. The chain links TRBV9 to TRBJ1-2; 7 bases line up with TRBD1. In germline, CDR1 is SGDLS, CDR2 YYNGEE. The V segment lost 5 bases and the J segment 4 bases; nucleotides outside the gene matches: 11. The CDR3 extends over 15 amino acids. CDR3 bases: TGTGCCAGCAGTGTCCGAGTCGACAGGGCCTATGGCTACACCTTC. Protein sequence: CASSVRVDRAYGYTF.

V is TRBV12-2 and J is TRBJ2-2; the D call in the table, TRBD1, was not verified against the DNA. TRBV12-2 corresponds to a pseudogene. The CDR3 is made up of 15 amino acids. CDR3 DNA: TGTGCAAGTCGTAAGGACAGGTACGTAAGCGGGGAGCTGTTTTTT. It encodes CASRKDRYVSGELFF.

V usage is TRBV5-6 and J usage is TRBJ2-3; 10 bases map to TRBD2. The CDR3 consists of 15 residues. Germline CDR1 and CDR2: SGHDT and YYEEEE. J was trimmed by 3 bases and V by 5 bases; bases with no gene match: 6. The CDR3, as DNA: TGTGCCAGCAGTCCGGGACTAGCGAGAACAGATACGCAGTATTTT. Protein: CASSPGLARTDTQYF.

The chain links TRBV6-5 to TRBJ2-7, with 14 nucleotides matching TRBD2. V was pared by 6 bases and J by 6 bases, with 7 bases of the junction left unmatched. Germline values: CDR1 MNHEY, CDR2 SVGAGI. The CDR3 totals 15 residues. The CDR3 DNA follows: TGTGCCAGCAGCTCCGGGACTAGCGGGAGCTCCGAGCAGTACTTC. Translation gives CASSSGTSGSSEQYF.

About this clone itself: This sample includes further DNA sequences coding for the same CDR3. The chain recombines TRBV9 with TRBJ2-1, with a tentative D call TRBD2 (5 bases). CDR1 and CDR2 (germline): SGDLS, YYNGEE. The V end was cut by 0 bases, the J end by 7 bases, with 11 bases between. The CDR3 spans 14 residues. The CDR3 bases are TGTGCCAGCAGCGTAGCCCCGGGGTTGAATGAGCAGTTCTTC. It translates to CASSVAPGLNEQFF.

V is TRBV9 and J is TRBJ2-3; TRBD2 is a possible D gene (6 bases). Trimming removed 1 base from V and 1 base from J, with 13 bases in between. The CDR3 totals 16 residues. The V gene's germline CDR1 is SGDLS and CDR2 YYNGEE. The CDR3, as DNA: TGTGCCAGCAGCGTATGGAGGGCCGCGGGCACAGATACGCAGTATTTT. Residues: CASSVWRAAGTDTQYF.

The V gene is TRBV7-9, the J gene TRBJ2-7; 16 bases fit TRBD2. The CDR3 extends over 15 amino acids. V lost 8 bases and J lost 1; bases outside the gene matches: 2. CDR1 SEHNR and CDR2 FQNEAQ come from the germline V gene (reference sequence). The CDR3 nucleotides are TGTGCCAGCGGGACTAGCGGGAGGGGATCCTACGAGCAGTACTTC. Translating gives CASGTSGRGSYEQYF.

This rearrangement joins TRBV18 to TRBJ1-2; D is possibly TRBD1 (5 bases). V lost 4 bases and J 8 bases, leaving 17 bases between the germline ends. CDR1 KGHSH and CDR2 LQKENI come from the germline V gene. The length of the CDR3 is 14 residues. For the CDR3, the DNA is TGTGCCAGCTCACACCACCCAGGGTTTCGGGGCTACACCTTC. Translating gives CASSHHPGFRGYTF.

The V gene is TRBV18, the J gene TRBJ1-6; D gene uncertain. The CDR3 sequence is 16 residues long. In germline, CDR1 is KGHSH, CDR2 LQKENI. Trimming stripped 2 bases from V and 3 bases from J, with 11 bases between. CDR3 amino acids: CASSPYTQSYNSPLHF. The CDR3 DNA reads as TGTGCCAGCTCACCATATACACAGAGCTATAATTCACCCCTCCACTTT.

CDR3 DNA: TGTGCCAGCAGTTTAAGCTTCGGACAGGGGGCTAGGAACTATGGCTACACCTTC. Protein product: CASSLSFGQGARNYGYTF. This chain connects TRBV27 to TRBJ1-2, with 11 nucleotides matching TRBD1. Germline assignment: CDR1 MNHEY and CDR2 SMNVEV (reference sequence). CDR3 length: 18 residues. With 2 bases clipped from V and 2 bases from J, the junction kept 10 bases outside the gene matches.

The CDR3: CASSKTGSGELFF. The CDR3 DNA follows: TGTGCCAGCAGCAAGACAGGGTCCGGGGAGCTGTTTTTT. The rearrangement uses TRBV7-3 and TRBJ2-2, with TRBD1 matching over 7 bases. Trimming took 5 bases from V and 6 from J; bases not matched to a gene: 3. Per germline, CDR1 SGHTA and CDR2 FQGTGA. The CDR3 sequence is 13 residues long.

The V and J genes are TRBV7-2 and TRBJ2-2; D unresolved. Germline V gene data show CDR1 as SGHTA and CDR2 as FQGNSA. Trimming cost V 3 bases and J 0 bases, with 11 bases left between them. The CDR3 spans 16 residues. The CDR3 sequence: CASSFGGVTNTGELFF. In DNA form, the CDR3 reads TGTGCCAGCAGCTTTGGCGGTGTAACGAACACCGGGGAGCTGTTTTTT. Based on the CDR3 plus reference TRBV7-2 and TRBJ2-2, the full variable domain is GAGVSQSPSNKVTEKGKDVELRCDPISGHTALYWYRQSLGQGLEFLIYFQGNSAPDKSGLPSDRFSAERTGGSVSTLTIQRTQQEDSAVYLCASSFGGVTNTGELFFGEGSRLTVL.

The chain links TRBV27 to TRBJ2-3; D is uncertain. Looked up from germline, CDR1 is MNHEY and CDR2 is SMNVEV (reference sequence). The V gene lost 7 bases and the J gene lost 2 bases, with 19 bases spanning the gap. This CDR3 spans 16 amino acids. CDR3 in amino acids: CASIGPSPALTDTQYF. CDR3 sequence (DNA): TGTGCCAGCATTGGTCCTTCCCCCGCGCTCACAGATACGCAGTATTTT.

The chain recombines TRBV5-4 with TRBJ2-1; TRBD2 agrees at 8 bases. CDR3 length equals 15 residues. Germline V gene lookup returns CDR1 SGHNT and CDR2 YYREEE (reference sequence). V lost 4 bases to trimming and J lost 9 bases; unmatched junction nucleotides: 12. This chain's CDR3 is CASSLGLEVGGEQFF. In DNA form, the CDR3 reads TGTGCCAGCAGCCTGGGACTAGAAGTGGGCGGTGAGCAGTTCTTC.

The V gene is TRBV5-6, the J gene TRBJ1-6; 9 positions agree with TRBD1. Trimming cost V 2 bases and J 9 bases; bases outside gene matches: 6. CDR3 size: 15 residues. Germline CDR1 SGHDT, CDR2 YYEEEE. The CDR3 coding sequence is TGTGCCAGCAGCTTTGGGACAGGGTGGAGTTCACCCCTCCACTTT. It specifies CASSFGTGWSSPLHF.